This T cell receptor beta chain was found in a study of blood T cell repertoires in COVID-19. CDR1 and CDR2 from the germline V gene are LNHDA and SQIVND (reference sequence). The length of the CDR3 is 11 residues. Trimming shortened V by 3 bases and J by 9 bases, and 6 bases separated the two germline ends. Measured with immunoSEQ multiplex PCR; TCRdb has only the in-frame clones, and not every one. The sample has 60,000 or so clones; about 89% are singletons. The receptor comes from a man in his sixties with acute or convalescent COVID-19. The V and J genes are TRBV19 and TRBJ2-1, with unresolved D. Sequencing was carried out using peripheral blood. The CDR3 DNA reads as TGTGCCAGTAGTATGGCGGTTGAGCAGTTCTTC. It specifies CASSMAVEQFF.